One and the same sample provided the 13 T cell receptor beta chains below, sequenced in a study of T-cell memory formation after mild COVID-19 (dated by TCRdb to the early 2020s). The library relied on 5' RACE. Reads for this sample came from an Illumina NovaSeq 6000. Using fastp at Q25 and MiXCR, TCRdb reprocessed the public reads and kept productive beta chains. Each record represents a unique CDR3 protein, reported with the most common genes and DNA among its rows. The sample data list about 250,000 distinct CDR3 sequences, and 15% to 17% of these were observed just once. The ten largest account for more than 2% of the sample. The sample taken for sequencing was PBMCs or a T cell subset sorted from them (not recorded which). The receptors stem from an adult woman who had mild COVID-19 (a few samples of this study predate the infection). The sample titles of this study are shuffled in the database, so cell type and time point are left out; the donor was told from shared clones.

This clonotype was seen only a few times. The chain employs TRBV12-3 or TRBV12-4 and TRBJ2-2, with D perhaps matching TRBD1 (5 bases). The ends were cut back, 6 bases at V and 4 bases at J, with 12 bases in the middle. The CDR3 is 14 amino acids. CDR3 DNA: TGTGCCAGCAGACAAGGACATTCCACCGGGGAGCTGTTTTTT. Protein sequence: CASRQGHSTGELFF.

This clonotype was picked up a small number of times. This chain uses TRBV3-1 with TRBJ2-1, with D perhaps matching TRBD2 (5 bases). V lost 1 base to trimming and J lost 4 bases, with 14 bases between them. Germline V gene lookup returns CDR1 LGHDT and CDR2 YNNKEL (reference sequence). CDR3 size: 16 residues. The CDR3 reads CASSQGTEEVYNEQFF. The CDR3 region has the DNA TGTGCCAGCAGCCAAGGTACGGAGGAGGTGTACAATGAGCAGTTCTTC.

This clonotype was detected a few times. The chain combines TRBV6-5 with TRBJ1-1; TRBD1 matches at 11 bases. The V and J ends lost 0 bases and 4 bases, in that order; junction bases with no gene match: 1. CDR3 length: 15 residues. Germline V gene lookup returns CDR1 MNHEY and CDR2 SVGAGI. The CDR3, as DNA: TGTGCCAGCAGTTACTCGGGACAGGGGGTCACTGAAGCTTTCTTT. Its protein is CASSYSGQGVTEAFF.

CDR3 DNA: TGCAGTGCTAGACCACAGGGGTTGACCTACGAGCAGTACTTC. Translating gives CSARPQGLTYEQYF. The chain uses TRBV20-1 and TRBJ2-7, with 7 nucleotides matching TRBD1. The CDR3 consists of 14 residues. J was trimmed by 2 bases and V by 2 bases; bases with no gene match: 6. Germline assignment: CDR1 DFQATT and CDR2 SNEGSKA (reference sequence).

This clonotype turned up a few times. V is TRBV4-1 and J is TRBJ2-5; D unclear. This CDR3 is 16 amino acids long. Trimming cost V 3 bases and J 2 bases, with 16 bases left between them. Germline V lookup: CDR1 MGHRA, CDR2 YSYEKL. The CDR3 region has the DNA TGCGCCAGCAGCCAGCGTACAGCAATGAGACAAGAGACCCAGTACTTC. Its translation is CASSQRTAMRQETQYF.

The J gene is TRBJ1-2, the V gene TRBV6-5; the D gene is possibly TRBD1 (6 bases). The V gene's germline CDR1 is MNHEY and CDR2 SVGAGI. V was cut by 10 bases and J by 5 bases, with 14 bases left in between. The CDR3 has 12 residues. CDR3 amino acids: CATHQGTYGYTF. DNA for the CDR3: TGTGCCACCCACCAGGGGACTTATGGCTACACCTTC.

This clonotype was found a few times. This chain joins TRBV2 and TRBJ2-1; 12 bases are shared with TRBD2. The length of the CDR3 is 16 residues. Losses at the gene ends were 6 bases for V and 5 bases for J; bases not matched to a gene: 8. The germline V gene encodes CDR1 SNHLY and CDR2 FYNNEI. CDR3: CASRPRTSGINNEQFF. The CDR3 DNA sequence: TGTGCCAGCAGACCAAGGACTAGCGGGATTAACAATGAGCAGTTCTTC. The entire variable domain, with the rest obtained from reference TRBV2 and TRBJ2-1, is as follows: EPEVTQTPSHQVTQMGQEVILRCVPISNHLYFYWYRQILGQKVEFLVSFYNNEISEKSEIFDDQFSVERPDGSNFTLKIRSTKLEDSAMYFCASRPRTSGINNEQFFGPGTRLTVL.

This clonotype was detected a few times. The chain carries TRBV5-1 and TRBJ2-7; D perhaps matches TRBD1 (5 bases). Germline V gene sequence: CDR1 SGHRS, CDR2 YFSETQ. The CDR3 spans 13 residues. The V and J ends lost 1 base and 2 bases respectively, with 7 bases between them. The CDR3 nucleotides are TGCGCCAGCAGCTTGCAGGGAACCTACGAGCAGTACTTC. Translated, it gives CASSLQGTYEQYF. The complete variable domain, with remaining parts taken from reference TRBV5-1 and TRBJ2-7, reads KAGVTQTPRYLIKTRGQQVTLSCSPISGHRSVSWYQQTPGQGLQFLFEYFSETQRNKGNFPGRFSGRQFSNSRSEMNVSTLELGDSALYLCASSLQGTYEQYFGPGTRLTVT.

This clonotype has just a few counts. The rearrangement joins TRBV30 to TRBJ2-7; D remains unclear. V lost 4 bases and J lost 6, with 22 bases in between. Germline lookup yields CDR1 GTSNPN and CDR2 SVGIG (reference sequence). The CDR3 runs to 15 residues. CDR3 coding DNA: TGTGCCTGGAAGCTTCAGACGGCCCCCCGAGGCGAGCAGTACTTC. Protein sequence: CAWKLQTAPRGEQYF. The whole variable domain, filled in from reference TRBV30 and TRBJ2-7, reads SQTIHQWPATLVQPVGSPLSLECTVEGTSNPNLYWYRQAAGRGLQLLFYSVGIGQISSEVPQNLSASRPQDRQFILSSKKLLLSDSGFYLCAWKLQTAPRGEQYFGPGTRLTVT.

The chain joins TRBV4-3 to TRBJ2-7; D possibly matches TRBD1 or TRBD2 (5 bases each). V was clipped by 2 bases and J by 4 bases, with 15 bases between them. The CDR3 spans 15 residues. Germline loops: CDR1 LGHNA, CDR2 YSLEER. In nucleotides, the CDR3 is TGCGCCAGCAGCCAAAGAGGGCAGGGCCCTTACGAGCAGTACTTC. Protein: CASSQRGQGPYEQYF.

The CDR3 sequence: CAISVRTPGEQYF. DNA of the CDR3: TGTGCCATCAGTGTGCGGACCCCTGGCGAGCAGTACTTC. V usage is TRBV10-3 and J usage is TRBJ2-7; unclear D gene. With 4 bases removed from V and 6 bases from J, the gap between germline ends came to 13 bases. The V gene's germline CDR1 is ENHRY and CDR2 SYGVKD. CDR3 size: 13 residues.

The CDR3 is CASRPGSTYEQYF. The CDR3 DNA reads TGTGCCAGCAGACCCGGATCGACCTACGAGCAGTACTTC. The rearrangement links TRBV6-2 or TRBV6-3 to TRBJ2-7; D is uncertain. V lost 6 bases and J lost 2, with 11 bases in between. CDR3 length equals 13 residues. From germline, CDR1 is MNHEY and CDR2 SVGEGT.

This chain uses TRBV12-3 or TRBV12-4 with TRBJ2-3; a possible D gene is TRBD2 (8 bases). With 6 bases removed from V and 3 bases from J, the gap between germline ends came to 22 bases. This CDR3 is built from 17 residues. CDR3 nucleotide sequence: TGTGCCAGCAGGAGACAGGGAGCGGGAGTACGTACAGATACGCAGTATTTT. Protein product: CASRRQGAGVRTDTQYF.